The sequence of this T cell receptor beta chain was determined in a study of immune reconstitution after stem cell transplant in scleroderma. Within the sample, this clonotype is medium-sized. TCRdb reprocessed the RT-PCR reads with MiXCR, giving one entry per CDR3 protein. Of 1,500 to 2,500 distinct CDR3 sequences in the sample, 15% to 20% were seen once. The sample was acquired before or after autologous hematopoietic stem cell transplantation (not recorded which). The clonotype comes from a female donor with systemic sclerosis.

CDR3: CATSSYPGGNSPLHF. In DNA form, the CDR3 reads TGTGCCACCAGCTCGTACCCGGGCGGTAATTCACCCCTCCACTTT. The chain links TRBV15 to TRBJ1-6; D is unresolved. V lost 5 bases, J lost 6 bases, and 14 bases lay in between. This CDR3 contains 15 residues. Germline loops: CDR1 LNHNV, CDR2 YYDKDF (reference sequence).